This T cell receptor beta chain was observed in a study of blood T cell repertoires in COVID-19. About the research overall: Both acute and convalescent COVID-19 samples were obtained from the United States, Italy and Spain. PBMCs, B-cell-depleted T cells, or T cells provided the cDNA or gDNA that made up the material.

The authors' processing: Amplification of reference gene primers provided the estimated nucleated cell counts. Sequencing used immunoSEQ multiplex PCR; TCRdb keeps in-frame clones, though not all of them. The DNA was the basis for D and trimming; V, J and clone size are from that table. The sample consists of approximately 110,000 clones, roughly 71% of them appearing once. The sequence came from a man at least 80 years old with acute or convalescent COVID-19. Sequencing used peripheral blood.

In DNA form, the CDR3 reads TGTGCCAGTACCGGCGACAGGGGGTCTGCTGCTTTCTTT. It translates to CASTGDRGSAAFF. This chain links TRBV19 with TRBJ1-1; 9 bases map to TRBD1. This CDR3 is 13 amino acids long. Germline CDR1 and CDR2: LNHDA and SQIVND (reference sequence). V was pared by 7 bases and J by 11 bases, with 11 bases of the junction left unmatched.